The present T cell receptor (beta chain) was sequenced within a study of glioma-infiltrating T cells after dendritic cell vaccination. Only in-frame clones appear in the TCRdb table, and some are missing; sequencing was by immunoSEQ multiplex PCR. The top ten hold around 16% of the sample, which has just under 60,000 clones, about four fifths seen once. CDR1 is SGHRS, CDR2 YFSETQ, per germline. J lost 4 bases, V lost 2 bases, and 2 bases had no gene match. CDR3 length: 13 residues. Time point described: after dendritic cell vaccination, including at tumor progression/relapse. The material sequenced was blood, taken after dendritic cell vaccination. This clonotype was obtained from a human donor with glioblastoma. V and J are TRBV5-1 and TRBJ1-2; 7 bases line up with TRBD1. CDR3 DNA sequence: TGCGCCAGCAGCTTCGGGACAGCCTATGGCTACACCTTC. This codes for CASSFGTAYGYTF.